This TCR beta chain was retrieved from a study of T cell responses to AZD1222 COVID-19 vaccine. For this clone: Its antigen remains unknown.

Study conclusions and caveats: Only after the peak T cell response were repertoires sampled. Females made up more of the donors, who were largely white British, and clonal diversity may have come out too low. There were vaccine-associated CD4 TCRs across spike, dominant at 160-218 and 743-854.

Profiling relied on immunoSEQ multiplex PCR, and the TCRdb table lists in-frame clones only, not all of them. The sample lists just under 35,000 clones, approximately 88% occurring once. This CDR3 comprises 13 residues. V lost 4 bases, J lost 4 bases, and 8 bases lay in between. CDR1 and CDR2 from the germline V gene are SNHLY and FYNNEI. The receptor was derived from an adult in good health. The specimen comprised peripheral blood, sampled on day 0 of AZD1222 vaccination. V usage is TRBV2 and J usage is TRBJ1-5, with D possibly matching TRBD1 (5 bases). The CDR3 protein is CASSGEGNQPQHF. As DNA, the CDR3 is TGTGCCAGCAGTGGTGAGGGGAATCAGCCCCAGCATTTT.